The rows below give T cell receptor beta chains drawn from one sample of a study of response to subunit inactivated influenza vaccine. TCRdb re-derived calls from the RT-PCR reads in MiXCR, one entry per CDR3 protein. The sample holds roughly 500,000 distinct CDR3 sequences, about 25% seen once. Specimen: CD4+ T cells sorted from PBMCs, collected more than 4 days after vaccination. These receptors were obtained from a middle-aged man who received an inactivated influenza vaccine. CDR3s include the opening cysteine and the closing phenylalanine or tryptophan. The D gene is left open where the match is weak. Size tells how often a clone was seen (once, few, many) or the class of an expanded clone, and some rows leave it out.

V gene,J gene,D gene,clone size,CDR3 DNA,CDR3 protein
TRBV6-2/TRBV6-3,TRBJ1-1,.,.,TGTGCCGGGAGGGGGACCCGAAGCGCTGAAGCTTTCTTT,CAGRGTRSAEAFF
TRBV7-2,TRBJ2-2,.,.,TGTGCCAGCAGCTTCACCGCGACCGGGGAGCTGTTTTTT,CASSFTATGELFF
TRBV7-2,TRBJ2-1,.,.,TGTGCCAGCAGCGCACAGGGAATTGAGCAGTTCTTC,CASSAQGIEQFF
TRBV10-3,TRBJ2-7,TRBD1,.,TGTGCCATCAGTGACGGGACAGGGATCTACGAGCAGTACTTC,CAISDGTGIYEQYF
TRBV6-1,TRBJ2-1,.,.,TGTGCCAGCAGTCCCCCGCCCGGGACGCGCCCCTCCTACAATGAGCAGTTCTTC,CASSPPPGTRPSYNEQFF
TRBV6-1,TRBJ2-1,TRBD1,few,TGTGCCAGCATCCAAACCCCGGGACAGGGGGTGAATGAGCAGTTCTTC,CASIQTPGQGVNEQFF
TRBV5-1,TRBJ2-2,.,few,TGCGCCAGCAGATACGGGGGCGCTTGGACCGGGGAGCTGTTTTTT,CASRYGGAWTGELFF
TRBV20-1,TRBJ2-4,.,few,TGCAGTGCTAGAGATCGGAGGAGGTCCCCTACCAAAAACATTCAGTACTTC,CSARDRRRSPTKNIQYF
TRBV7-2,TRBJ2-3,.,.,TGTGCCAGCAGCTTAGAGGGGCTTACGCAGTATTTT,CASSLEGLTQYF
TRBV29-1,TRBJ2-3,TRBD2,many,TGCAGCGTTGACGCGGGAGGGCTTGTCGATACGCAGTATTTT,CSVDAGGLVDTQYF
TRBV20-1,TRBJ2-3,.,.,TGCAGTGCTAGTGCCCTTCTACAGACGAACACAGATACGCAGTATTTT,CSASALLQTNTDTQYF
TRBV6-1,TRBJ2-7,TRBD2,.,TGTGCCAGCGGTCGGGGAGGGGTCAGATCCTACGAGCAGTACTTC,CASGRGGVRSYEQYF
TRBV9,TRBJ1-6,.,.,TGTGCCAGCAGCGGTACAGGGAGAGGTAATTCACCCCTCCACTTT,CASSGTGRGNSPLHF
TRBV27,TRBJ2-7,.,few,TGTGCCAGCAGTTTATCGGGGGGGGCTCTCTTCGAGCAGTACTTC,CASSLSGGALFEQYF
TRBV5-6,TRBJ2-2,.,.,TGTGCCAGCAGCTTCCCCGGGGGCGCTAACACCGGGGAGCTGTTTTTT,CASSFPGGANTGELFF
TRBV4-3,TRBJ2-7,.,.,TGCGCCAGCAGCCAAAGGTACAGGGTTGGCTACGAGCAGTACTTC,CASSQRYRVGYEQYF
TRBV9,TRBJ2-5,.,few,TGTGCCAGCAGCGCGGCGAGCACCCTTATCCAAGAGACCCAGTACTTC,CASSAASTLIQETQYF
TRBV10-3,TRBJ2-5,.,few,TGTGCCATCAGCGGAGGAGGTCAAGAGACCCAGTACTTC,CAISGGGQETQYF
TRBV7-9,TRBJ2-2,TRBD1,few,TGTGCCAGCGACGCGACAGGGCTGAACACCGGGGAGCTGTTTTTT,CASDATGLNTGELFF
TRBV29-1,TRBJ2-4,.,.,TGCAGCGTGACATCCGGGGCCAGGAGAAAAAACATTCAGTACTTC,CSVTSGARRKNIQYF
TRBV7-9,TRBJ1-1,TRBD1,.,TGTGCCAGCAGCTTAAGGACAGGGGCAGCTTTCTTT,CASSLRTGAAFF
TRBV20-1,TRBJ2-1,TRBD1,few,TGCAGTGAAACGACAGGGTACGATGAGCAGTTCTTC,CSETTGYDEQFF
TRBV5-6,TRBJ2-7,.,few,TGTGCCAGCAGCTCGTGGCTGACCTACGAGCAGTACTTC,CASSSWLTYEQYF
TRBV14,TRBJ2-5,TRBD2,.,TGTGCCAGCAGCCATCCCTCCACACTAGCGAGTCAAGAGACCCAGTACTTC,CASSHPSTLASQETQYF
TRBV7-3,TRBJ2-2,.,.,TGTGCCAGCAGGACCAGCGTCAACACCGGGGAGCTGTTTTTT,CASRTSVNTGELFF
TRBV7-8,TRBJ1-3,.,few,TGTGCCAGCACTCCGGGACACCACTCTGGAAACACCATATATTTT,CASTPGHHSGNTIYF
TRBV7-9,TRBJ1-1,.,once,TGTGCCAGCAGCCCGTCAGGGACACTGAACACTGAAGCTTTCTTT,CASSPSGTLNTEAFF
TRBV12-3/TRBV12-4,TRBJ2-1,.,many,TGTGCCAGCAGTTTCGTTTATGGGGTTAGGGTTGCCTACAATGAGCAGTTCTTC,CASSFVYGVRVAYNEQFF
TRBV20-1,TRBJ2-5,.,few,TGCAGTGCTACCACATGGGGGGAGACCCAGTACTTC,CSATTWGETQYF
TRBV5-1,TRBJ2-2,.,many,TGCGCCAGCAGCTTCGGACAGCCCGGGGAGCTGTTTTTT,CASSFGQPGELFF
TRBV20-1,TRBJ1-2,.,few,TGCAGTGCTAGAGCCTGGAAGGATGGCTACACCTTC,CSARAWKDGYTF
TRBV29-1,TRBJ2-5,TRBD2,few,TGCAGCGTCTCTAGCGGTCAAGAGACCCAGTACTTC,CSVSSGQETQYF
TRBV9,TRBJ2-1,TRBD2,.,TGTGCCAGCAACGCCGGGACTAGCGGGACTGAGCAGTTCTTC,CASNAGTSGTEQFF
TRBV4-2,TRBJ2-3,TRBD2,.,TGTGCCAGCAGCCAAGCTAAACGGACTAGCGGGAGTGGGTATACGCAGTATTTT,CASSQAKRTSGSGYTQYF
TRBV7-2,TRBJ2-3,.,.,TGTGCCGGCGGACTCACTAGCACAGATACGCAGTATTTT,CAGGLTSTDTQYF
TRBV7-2,TRBJ1-2,TRBD1,.,TGTGCCAGCAGCCCGGACAGGGGATGGAACTATGGCTACACCTTC,CASSPDRGWNYGYTF
TRBV7-2,TRBJ2-3,TRBD1,.,TGTGCCAGCAGCCCGCAGGGGGCTCTAACGCGTACGCAGTATTTT,CASSPQGALTRTQYF
TRBV18,TRBJ2-1,.,few,TGTGCCAGCTCACCACGGGCTGGGATAGCAAATGAGCAGTTCTTC,CASSPRAGIANEQFF
TRBV18,TRBJ2-1,TRBD2,.,TGTGCCAGCGGCCCTTTAGCGGGGGGGCCCGTATTTGGTGAGCAGTTCTTC,CASGPLAGGPVFGEQFF
TRBV20-1,TRBJ2-3,.,few,TGCAGTGCTAGAGACAGTGATACGCAGTATTTT,CSARDSDTQYF
TRBV12-3/TRBV12-4,TRBJ2-3,.,.,TGTGCCAGCAGCTGGATGCGTGATACGCAGTATTTT,CASSWMRDTQYF